The 16 T cell receptor beta chains presented below share a single source sample, sequenced in a study of response to subunit inactivated influenza vaccine. TCRdb analysed the RT-PCR reads with MiXCR anew, one entry per CDR3 protein. The repertoire holds around 790,000 distinct CDR3 sequences, with approximately 22% as singletons. This specimen was PBMCs from blood, taken more than 4 days after vaccination. Receptor source: a man aged 50 to 60 who received an inactivated influenza vaccine.

V and J are TRBV20-1 and TRBJ2-3; 7 bases match TRBD1. The CDR3 is 16 residues long. V was clipped by 6 bases and J by 0 bases; unmatched bases: 12. Germline CDR1 and CDR2: DFQATT and SNEGSKA (reference sequence). CDR3 DNA sequence: TGCAGTGCAGGAAAAACAGGGGCCTCTAGCACAGATACGCAGTATTTT. Encoded protein: CSAGKTGASSTDTQYF.

The chain recombines TRBV7-2 with TRBJ2-1; D gene ambiguous. The CDR3 has 11 residues. Looked up from germline, CDR1 is SGHTA and CDR2 is FQGNSA. V lost 4 bases to trimming and J lost 9 bases, with 7 bases between them. The CDR3: CASSSLREQFF. In DNA, the CDR3 is TGTGCCAGCAGCTCCTTACGTGAGCAGTTCTTC.

The rearrangement links TRBV18 to TRBJ2-5; D uncertain. Trimming cost V 1 base and J 1 base, with 10 bases left between them. The germline V gene has CDR1 KGHSH and CDR2 LQKENI. CDR3 length equals 15 residues. The CDR3, as DNA: TGTGCCAGCTCACCACTTCCGGGTGGCCAAGAGACCCAGTACTTC. It encodes CASSPLPGGQETQYF.

This clonotype was seen a handful of times. V and J are TRBV4-1 and TRBJ2-2, with 10 bases aligning to TRBD1. There are 15 residues in the CDR3. V lost 3 bases, J lost 5 bases, and 3 bases stayed unmatched. Germline V gene sequence: CDR1 MGHRA, CDR2 YSYEKL. The CDR3 loop reads CASSQTGGRTGELFF. CDR3 bases: TGCGCCAGCAGCCAGACAGGGGGCAGGACCGGGGAGCTGTTTTTT.

The genes are TRBV28 and TRBJ1-3; unclear D gene. Trimming took off 2 bases at V and 3 bases at J, with 8 bases between the two ends. The length of the CDR3 is 14 residues. Germline CDR1 reads MDHEN; CDR2 reads SYDVKM. The CDR3 coding sequence is TGTGCCAGCAGTTTACTAGAGCTTGGAAACACCATATATTTT. Its translation is CASSLLELGNTIYF.

This clonotype showed up many times. The gene calls are TRBV7-9 and TRBJ2-7; 10 bases map to TRBD1. J lost 5 bases, V lost 5 bases, and 6 bases had no gene match. The CDR3 extends over 14 amino acids. Per the germline V gene, CDR1 is SEHNR and CDR2 is FQNEAQ (reference sequence). This CDR3 is CASSTGQGNHEQYF. The CDR3 DNA is TGTGCCAGCAGCACGGGACAGGGGAATCACGAGCAGTACTTC. The whole variable domain, filled in from reference TRBV7-9 and TRBJ2-7, reads DTGVSQNPRHKITKRGQNVTFRCDPISEHNRLYWYRQTLGQGPEFLTYFQNEAQLEKSRLLSDRFSAERPKGSFSTLEIQRTEQGDSAMYLCASSTGQGNHEQYFGPGTRLTVT.

The J gene is TRBJ2-2, the V gene TRBV7-9; D is unclear. There are 14 residues in the CDR3. Germline V gives CDR1 SEHNR, CDR2 FQNEAQ (reference sequence). V lost 1 base, J lost 4 bases, and 7 bases lay in between. CDR3 in amino acids: CASSLDTFTGELFF. DNA for the CDR3: TGTGCCAGCAGCTTAGATACATTCACCGGGGAGCTGTTTTTT.

The chain couples TRBV6-6 to TRBJ1-6; D is undetermined. The germline CDR1 and CDR2 sequences are MNHNY and SVGAGI (reference sequence). There are 12 residues in the CDR3. The V gene lost 2 bases and the J gene lost 9 bases, with 5 bases spanning the gap. CDR3 coding DNA: TGTGCCAGCAGTTACAACATTTCACCCCTCCACTTT. The encoded protein is CASSYNISPLHF.

This clonotype has only one observation. The V call is TRBV6-2 or TRBV6-3, the J call TRBJ2-7; D is possibly TRBD1 (5 bases). The CDR3 has 11 residues. Germline V gene lookup returns CDR1 MNHEY and CDR2 SVGEGT. Trimming removed 0 bases from V and 13 bases from J, with 10 bases in between. The CDR3 region has the DNA TGTGCCAGCAGTTACTCATCACAGGACTACTTC. Residues: CASSYSSQDYF.

This chain connects TRBV7-4 to TRBJ1-5, with D perhaps TRBD1 (6 bases). Germline loops: CDR1 SGHVT, CDR2 SQSDAQ. The CDR3 has 16 residues. V dropped 4 bases and J dropped 8 bases, with 21 bases sitting between them. The CDR3 nucleotides read TGTGCCAGCAGCTCAAGGGGGGGGTTTCGTATCAAGCCCCAGCATTTT. Residues: CASSSRGGFRIKPQHF.

The gene calls are TRBV5-1 and TRBJ2-3, with TRBD1 as a possible D gene (6 bases). This CDR3 is 14 amino acids long. V lost 1 base to trimming and J lost 6 bases, with 12 bases between them. Germline CDR1 SGHRS, CDR2 YFSETQ. DNA of the CDR3: TGCGCCAGCAGCTTGTGGGGGCAGGGTGATACGCAGTATTTT. Its protein is CASSLWGQGDTQYF.

CDR3 DNA: TGCGCCAGCAGATTGAGTCCTCAAGAGACCCAGTACTTC. This gives the protein CASRLSPQETQYF. V is TRBV5-1 and J is TRBJ2-5, with D unresolved. The CDR3 is made up of 13 amino acids. The germline V gene has CDR1 SGHRS and CDR2 YFSETQ. V was cut by 5 bases and J by 2 bases, with 10 bases left in between. Using reference TRBV5-1 and TRBJ2-5 for the parts outside the CDR3, the full variable domain is KAGVTQTPRYLIKTRGQQVTLSCSPISGHRSVSWYQQTPGQGLQFLFEYFSETQRNKGNFPGRFSGRQFSNSRSEMNVSTLELGDSALYLCASRLSPQETQYFGPGTRLLVL.

This clonotype was seen more than once but under ten times. The genes are TRBV9 and TRBJ2-3; 9 bases map to TRBD2. Trimming removed 0 bases from V and 5 bases from J; junction bases left unmatched: 7. CDR3 length: 16 residues. In germline, CDR1 is SGDLS, CDR2 YYNGEE. The CDR3 sequence: CASSVGSREGRDTQYF. CDR3 bases: TGTGCCAGCAGCGTAGGGTCGCGGGAGGGCCGAGATACGCAGTATTTT.

This clonotype came up a few times. The rearrangement links TRBV5-1 to TRBJ2-1; the D gene is possibly TRBD2 (5 bases). With 4 bases removed from V and 3 bases from J, the gap between germline ends came to 14 bases. The germline V gene has CDR1 SGHRS and CDR2 YFSETQ. The CDR3 length is 15 residues. The CDR3 here is CASSRPSTRYNEQFF. The CDR3 DNA follows: TGCGCCAGCAGCCGCCCTAGCACCCGCTACAATGAGCAGTTCTTC.

This clonotype was observed a handful of times. This chain uses TRBV20-1 with TRBJ2-5; 7 nucleotides match TRBD1. The CDR3 consists of 13 residues. The J segment lost 6 bases and the V segment lost 1 base, leaving 5 bases of the junction unmatched. The germline CDR1 and CDR2 sequences are DFQATT and SNEGSKA (reference sequence). Here the CDR3 reads CSARGQGVKTQYF. In nucleotides, the CDR3 is TGCAGTGCTAGAGGACAGGGTGTGAAGACCCAGTACTTC.

This clonotype was detected only a few times. V and J are TRBV12-3 or TRBV12-4 and TRBJ2-7, with no clear D. This CDR3 is 11 amino acids long. Trimming shortened V by 3 bases and J by 6 bases, and 6 bases separated the two germline ends. The CDR3 sequence: CASSLTREQYF. For the CDR3, the DNA is TGTGCCAGCAGTTTGACTCGCGAGCAGTACTTC.